Here is one TCR beta chain with its context. Antigen: not known. The sample comes from a study of CD8+CD57+ T cells in acquired aplastic anemia. Overall study: Sorted CD4+ and CD8+ cell DNA averaged roughly 3.2 ug. Study observations and caveats: Patients and controls had in common twenty-nine CD8+ CDR3 sequences. For CD8+ Simpson's diversity, patients and controls showed no significant difference.

V shed 2 bases, J shed 4 bases, and the junction held 1 base outside the gene matches. The CDR3 consists of 12 residues. Per the germline V gene, CDR1 is SQVTM and CDR2 is ANQGSEA. Genomic DNA constituted the template upon which TCR beta VDJ and CDR3 profiling was performed. In TCRdb, the reads were re-called with MiXCR into one record per CDR3 protein. The sample includes around 130,000 distinct CDR3 sequences, 45% to 60% of them seen just once. In patients chosen for sequencing, flow cytometry had shown CD8+CD57+ cell expansion. The blood sampling took place in patients who had so far received no therapy.

This chain uses TRBV29-1 with TRBJ2-5, with 7 positions matching TRBD1. The TCR comes from a human donor with aplastic anemia. The sample consisted of sorted CD4+, CD8+, or CD8+CD57+ T cells (not recorded which) from PBMCs. CDR3 protein: CSVETGAETQYF. The CDR3 region has the DNA TGCAGCGTTGAAACAGGGGCAGAGACCCAGTACTTC. Full variable domain (rest looked up from reference TRBV29-1 and TRBJ2-5): SAVISQKPSRDICQRGTSLTIQCQVDSQVTMMFWYRQQPGQSLTLIATANQGSEATYESGFVIDKFPISRPNLTFSTLTVSNMSPEDSSIYLCSVETGAETQYFGPGTRLLVL.